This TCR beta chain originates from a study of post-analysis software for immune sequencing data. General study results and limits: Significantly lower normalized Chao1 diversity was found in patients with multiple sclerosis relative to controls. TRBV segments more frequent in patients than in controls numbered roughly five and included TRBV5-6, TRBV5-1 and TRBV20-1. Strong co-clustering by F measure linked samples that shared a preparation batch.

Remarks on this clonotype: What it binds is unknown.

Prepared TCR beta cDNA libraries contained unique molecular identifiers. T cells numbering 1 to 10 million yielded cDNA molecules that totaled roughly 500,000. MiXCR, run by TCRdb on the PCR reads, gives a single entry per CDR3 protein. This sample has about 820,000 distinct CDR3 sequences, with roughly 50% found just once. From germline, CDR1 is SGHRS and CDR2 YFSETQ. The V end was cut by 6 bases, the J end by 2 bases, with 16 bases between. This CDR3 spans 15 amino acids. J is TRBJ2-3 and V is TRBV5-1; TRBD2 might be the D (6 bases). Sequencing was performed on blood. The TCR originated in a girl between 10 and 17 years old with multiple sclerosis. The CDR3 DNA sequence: TGCGCCAGCACTATCGGGGGACGCCACACAGATACGCAGTATTTT. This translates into CASTIGGRHTDTQYF. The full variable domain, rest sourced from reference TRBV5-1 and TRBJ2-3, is KAGVTQTPRYLIKTRGQQVTLSCSPISGHRSVSWYQQTPGQGLQFLFEYFSETQRNKGNFPGRFSGRQFSNSRSEMNVSTLELGDSALYLCASTIGGRHTDTQYFGPGTRLTVL.